Listed here are 23 T cell receptor beta chains from one sample, sequenced in a study of OX40 agonist ivuxolimab in advanced cancers. Measured with immunoSEQ multiplex PCR; TCRdb has only the in-frame clones, and not every one. The sample holds under 80,000 clones, around nine tenths seen once. The sample was CD4+ or CD8+ T cells sorted from blood, taken in a trial of the OX40 agonist ivuxolimab. The receptors shown here come from an adult with an advanced solid tumor such as melanoma, head and neck, liver or kidney cancer.

This clone was recorded a few times. The chain employs TRBV30 and TRBJ1-1, with 7 positions matching TRBD1. The CDR3 length is 14 residues. Germline-derived CDR1 and CDR2 are GTSNPN and SVGIG (reference sequence). The J segment lost 5 bases and the V segment lost 3 bases, leaving 9 bases of the junction unmatched. The CDR3: CAWSSVQGGTEAFF. CDR3 DNA: TGTGCCTGGAGCTCTGTTCAGGGGGGGACTGAAGCTTTCTTT.

The chain employs TRBV5-1 and TRBJ2-2; the match to TRBD1 covers 10 bases. The V and J ends lost 5 bases and 3 bases, in that order; junction bases with no gene match: 1. Germline CDR1 SGHRS, CDR2 YFSETQ. The CDR3 spans 14 residues. The CDR3 loop reads CASRGQGDTGELFF. CDR3 in DNA: TGCGCCAGCAGAGGACAGGGGGACACCGGGGAGCTGTTTTTT.

The CDR3 sequence: CASSTLAGGPYNEQFF. In DNA form, the CDR3 reads TGTGCCAGCAGTACCCTAGCGGGAGGGCCCTACAATGAGCAGTTCTTC. The chain recombines TRBV27 with TRBJ2-1; 12 positions match TRBD2. The CDR3 runs 16 residues. Germline loops: CDR1 MNHEY, CDR2 SMNVEV (reference sequence). After removal of 5 bases from V and 2 bases from J, the junction contained 4 bases not matched to a gene.

The genes are TRBV6-4 and TRBJ2-3; TRBD2 matches 11 bases. Germline CDR1 and CDR2: MRHNA and SNTAGT. The CDR3 is 14 amino acids. Unmatched junction bases numbered 2, after V lost 5 bases and J lost 4 bases. The CDR3, as DNA: TGTGCCAGCAGTAGTAGCGGGAGGGCAGATACGCAGTATTTT. Protein sequence: CASSSSGRADTQYF.

V gene TRBV7-8 combines with J gene TRBJ2-7, with D maybe TRBD2 (5 bases). The V and J ends lost 3 bases and 6 bases respectively, with 18 bases between them. The CDR3 is 15 amino acids. Germline CDR1 SGHVS, CDR2 FQNEAQ. The CDR3 spells CASSFKPPTRVEQYF. In nucleotides, the CDR3 is TGTGCCAGCAGCTTCAAACCACCTACGAGGGTCGAGCAGTACTTC.

The rearrangement links TRBV28 to TRBJ1-5; TRBD1 matches 9 bases. Germline assignment: CDR1 MDHEN and CDR2 SYDVKM. The V segment lost 4 bases and the J segment 2 bases; nucleotides outside the gene matches: 9. This CDR3 is 17 amino acids long. This chain's CDR3 is CASSSHPQGAGNQPQHF. CDR3 nucleotide sequence: TGTGCCAGCAGTTCCCACCCACAGGGGGCTGGCAATCAGCCCCAGCATTTT.

This chain links TRBV19 with TRBJ1-5; D is ambiguous. CDR1 and CDR2 from the germline V gene are LNHDA and SQIVND (reference sequence). The length of the CDR3 is 13 residues. V was clipped by 6 bases and J by 1 base, with 7 bases between them. CDR3 DNA sequence: TGTGCCAGTAGGCCGGTGAGCAATCAGCCCCAGCATTTT. Amino acid sequence: CASRPVSNQPQHF.

The chain carries TRBV11-3 and TRBJ2-5, with a tentative D call TRBD2 (6 bases). The germline CDR1 and CDR2 sequences are SGHNT and YENEEA. Trimming left V 5 bases short and J 5 bases short, with 15 bases between. This CDR3 spans 14 amino acids. The chain's CDR3 is CASSRGSGSETQYF. CDR3 nucleotides: TGTGCCAGCAGCAGAGGTAGCGGCTCTGAGACCCAGTACTTC.

The chain is built from TRBV9 and TRBJ2-5; no clear D gene. V lost 0 bases, J lost 4 bases, and 7 bases lay in between. This CDR3 has 13 residues. Germline V CDR1 and CDR2: SGDLS, YYNGEE. The CDR3 reads CASSVGTAETQYF. In DNA form, the CDR3 reads TGTGCCAGCAGCGTAGGAACAGCAGAGACCCAGTACTTC.

V and J are TRBV18 and TRBJ1-1, with TRBD1 matching 11 bases. The germline V gene has CDR1 KGHSH and CDR2 LQKENI. The CDR3 contains 16 residues. The V segment lost 3 bases and the J segment 5 bases; nucleotides outside the gene matches: 8. Here the CDR3 DNA reads TGTGCCAGCTCACCTCCGGGACAGGGGGAGAGGACTGAAGCTTTCTTT. Protein sequence: CASSPPGQGERTEAFF.

The chain couples TRBV5-4 to TRBJ2-2, with D perhaps matching TRBD1 (6 bases). CDR3 length equals 16 residues. Per germline, CDR1 SGHNT and CDR2 YYREEE (reference sequence). Trimming cost V 4 bases and J 4 bases, with 17 bases left between them. In DNA form, the CDR3 reads TGTGCCAGCAGCCATTGGACAGCTGCGACCACCGGGGAGCTGTTTTTT. Protein: CASSHWTAATTGELFF.

The chain employs TRBV29-1 and TRBJ1-5, with D tentatively TRBD1 (5 bases). Looked up from germline, CDR1 is SQVTM and CDR2 is ANQGSEA. Deletions cut 4 bases from V and 0 bases from J, with 10 bases between. The CDR3 runs to 14 residues. The CDR3 bases are TGCAGCGTTGCTAGGACAAATAGCAATCAGCCCCAGCATTTT. Encoded protein: CSVARTNSNQPQHF.

This clone occurred once. The chain uses TRBV6-5 and TRBJ1-3; possibly TRBD1 for D (6 bases). Germline V lookup: CDR1 MNHEY, CDR2 SVGAGI. The V and J ends lost 4 bases and 1 base respectively, with 8 bases between them. The CDR3 is made up of 14 amino acids. CDR3 DNA sequence: TGTGCCAGCAGTTCCACAGGGTCTGGAAACACCATATATTTT. Translation: CASSSTGSGNTIYF.

The V call is TRBV11-2, the J call TRBJ1-3, with TRBD1 identical over 8 bases. This CDR3 spans 15 amino acids. V was pared by 3 bases and J by 4 bases, with 5 bases of the junction left unmatched. CDR1 and CDR2 (germline): SGHAT, FQNNGV. The CDR3 nucleotides read TGTGCCAGCAGCTTCCAGGGGGCGAGGGGAAACACCATATATTTT. Residues: CASSFQGARGNTIYF.

The J gene is TRBJ2-7, the V gene TRBV5-1, with D hard to call. CDR3 size: 13 residues. Germline CDR1 and CDR2: SGHRS and YFSETQ. V was cut by 5 bases and J by 2 bases, with 11 bases left in between. The CDR3 spells CASSDGRAYEQYF. The DNA for the CDR3 is TGCGCCAGCAGTGATGGACGGGCCTACGAGCAGTACTTC.

This rearrangement joins TRBV19 to TRBJ1-1; D uncertain. The V gene lost 3 bases and the J gene lost 8 bases, with 7 bases spanning the gap. Per the germline V gene, CDR1 is LNHDA and CDR2 is SQIVND (reference sequence). The length of the CDR3 is 11 residues. The CDR3 region has the DNA TGTGCCAGTAGTATGATCGGAGAAGCTTTCTTT. Residues: CASSMIGEAFF.

CDR3 sequence: CASRSTRGGNQPQHF. Here the CDR3 DNA reads TGTGCCAGTAGATCGACCCGGGGGGGCAATCAGCCCCAGCATTTT. The gene calls are TRBV19 and TRBJ1-5; weak D call: TRBD1 (5 bases). Per germline, CDR1 LNHDA and CDR2 SQIVND (reference sequence). CDR3 size: 15 residues. V was pared by 6 bases and J by 2 bases, with 14 bases between.

The V and J genes are TRBV2 and TRBJ2-1; D uncertain. CDR1 SNHLY and CDR2 FYNNEI come from the germline V gene. Deletions cut 8 bases from V and 3 bases from J, with 8 bases between. The CDR3 covers 12 residues. The CDR3 spells CASGVSYNEQFF. CDR3 DNA sequence: TGTGCCAGCGGGGTGAGCTACAATGAGCAGTTCTTC.

The J gene is TRBJ1-6, the V gene TRBV2; D is perhaps TRBD1 (5 bases). Trimming took off 10 bases at V and 7 bases at J, with 14 bases between the two ends. This CDR3 contains 13 residues. Germline CDR1 is SNHLY and CDR2 is FYNNEI. The CDR3 protein is CANLRDSNSPLHF. The CDR3 bases are TGTGCCAACCTGAGGGACTCCAATTCACCCCTCCACTTT.

V usage is TRBV7-9 and J usage is TRBJ2-7; D uncertain. Germline loops: CDR1 SEHNR, CDR2 FQNEAQ (reference sequence). The CDR3 length is 11 residues. V lost 8 bases, J lost 4 bases, and 9 bases lay in between. The CDR3 DNA reads as TGTGCCAGCCAACCGGAATACGAGCAGTACTTC. It is translated as CASQPEYEQYF.

This chain links TRBV19 with TRBJ2-5, with D uncertain. Germline CDR1 LNHDA, CDR2 SQIVND (reference sequence). Trimming cost V 5 bases and J 0 bases, with 13 bases left between them. This CDR3 has 15 residues. Here the CDR3 DNA reads TGTGCCAGTAGTGCATCAGGATTTCACCAAGAGACCCAGTACTTC. It encodes CASSASGFHQETQYF.

This clone was detected once. The chain couples TRBV5-1 to TRBJ2-7; maybe TRBD2 (6 bases). V gave up 5 bases and J gave up 4 bases, with 13 bases separating them. Germline V lookup: CDR1 SGHRS, CDR2 YFSETQ. This CDR3 spans 13 amino acids. The DNA of the CDR3 is TGCGCCAGCAGTCTGGAGGGCGGATACGAGCAGTACTTC. Translated: CASSLEGGYEQYF.

The rearrangement joins TRBV5-1 to TRBJ2-3; possibly TRBD1 for D (6 bases). This CDR3 is 16 amino acids long. V dropped 0 bases and J dropped 6 bases, with 17 bases sitting between them. Germline V gene lookup returns CDR1 SGHRS and CDR2 YFSETQ. This chain's CDR3 is CASSLARQGSSDTQYF. The DNA of the CDR3 is TGCGCCAGCAGCTTGGCCCGGCAGGGGAGTTCGGATACGCAGTATTTT.